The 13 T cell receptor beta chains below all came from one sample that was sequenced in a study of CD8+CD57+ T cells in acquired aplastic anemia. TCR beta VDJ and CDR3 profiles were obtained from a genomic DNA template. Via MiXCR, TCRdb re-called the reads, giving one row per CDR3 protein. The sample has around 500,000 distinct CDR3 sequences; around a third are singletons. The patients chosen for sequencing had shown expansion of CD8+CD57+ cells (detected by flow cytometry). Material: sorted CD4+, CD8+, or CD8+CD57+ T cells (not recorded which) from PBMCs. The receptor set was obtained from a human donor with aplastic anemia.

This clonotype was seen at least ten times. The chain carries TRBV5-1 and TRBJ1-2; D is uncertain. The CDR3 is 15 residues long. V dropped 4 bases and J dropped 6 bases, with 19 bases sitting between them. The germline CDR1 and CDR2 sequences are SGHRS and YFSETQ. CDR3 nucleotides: TGCGCCAGCAGCCTCCTGGAAGATAGCCCTCATGGCTACACCTTC. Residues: CASSLLEDSPHGYTF.

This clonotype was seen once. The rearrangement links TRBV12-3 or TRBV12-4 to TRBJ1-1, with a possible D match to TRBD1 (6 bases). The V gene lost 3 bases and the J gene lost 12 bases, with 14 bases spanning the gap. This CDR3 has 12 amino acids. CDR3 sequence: CASSFTDSHPFF. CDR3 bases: TGTGCCAGCAGTTTTACGGACAGCCATCCTTTCTTT.

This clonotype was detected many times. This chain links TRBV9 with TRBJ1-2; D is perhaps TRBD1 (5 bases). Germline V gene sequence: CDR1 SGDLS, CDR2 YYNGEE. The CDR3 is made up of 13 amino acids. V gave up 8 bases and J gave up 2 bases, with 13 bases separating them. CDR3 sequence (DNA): TGTGCCAGTGGGGACGGTCAGAACTATGGCTACACCTTC. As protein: CASGDGQNYGYTF.

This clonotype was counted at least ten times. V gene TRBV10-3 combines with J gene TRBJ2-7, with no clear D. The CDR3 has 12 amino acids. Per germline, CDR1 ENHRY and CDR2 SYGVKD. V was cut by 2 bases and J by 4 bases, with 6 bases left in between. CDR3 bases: TGTGCCATCAGTGAGCACGATTACGAGCAGTACTTC. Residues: CAISEHDYEQYF.

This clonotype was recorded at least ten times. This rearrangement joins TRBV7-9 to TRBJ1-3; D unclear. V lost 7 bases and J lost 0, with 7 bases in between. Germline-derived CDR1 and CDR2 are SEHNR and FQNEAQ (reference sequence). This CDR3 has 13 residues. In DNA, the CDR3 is TGTGCCAGCACCTTGAGCTCTGGAAACACCATATATTTT. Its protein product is CASTLSSGNTIYF.

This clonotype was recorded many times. CDR3 coding DNA: TGTGCCAGCAGTGAAGCGCTTGGCAGCCAAGAGACCCAGTACTTC. It codes for CASSEALGSQETQYF. This chain joins TRBV2 and TRBJ2-5; no reliable D call. Deletions cut 0 bases from V and 1 base from J, with 9 bases between. The CDR3 contains 15 residues. Germline CDR1 and CDR2: SNHLY and FYNNEI.

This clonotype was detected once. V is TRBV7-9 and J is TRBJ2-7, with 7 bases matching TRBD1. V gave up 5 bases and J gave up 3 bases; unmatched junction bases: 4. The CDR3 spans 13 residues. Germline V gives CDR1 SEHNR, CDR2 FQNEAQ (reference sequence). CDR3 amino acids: CASSPRQGYEQYV. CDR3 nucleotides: TGTGCCAGCAGCCCTAGACAGGGCTACGAGCAGTACGTC.

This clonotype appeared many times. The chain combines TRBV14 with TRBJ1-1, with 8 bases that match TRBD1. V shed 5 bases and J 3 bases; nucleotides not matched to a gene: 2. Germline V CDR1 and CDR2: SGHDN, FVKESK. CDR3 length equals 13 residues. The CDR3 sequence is CASSVQGDTEAFF. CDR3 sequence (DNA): TGTGCCAGCAGCGTACAGGGGGACACTGAAGCTTTCTTT.

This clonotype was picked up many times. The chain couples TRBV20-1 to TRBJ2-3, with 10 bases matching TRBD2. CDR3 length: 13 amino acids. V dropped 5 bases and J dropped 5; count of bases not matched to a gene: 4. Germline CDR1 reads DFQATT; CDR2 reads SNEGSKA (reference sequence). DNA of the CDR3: TGCAGTGCTGAGCGGGAGGGTGAAGATACGCAGTATTTT. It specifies CSAEREGEDTQYF.

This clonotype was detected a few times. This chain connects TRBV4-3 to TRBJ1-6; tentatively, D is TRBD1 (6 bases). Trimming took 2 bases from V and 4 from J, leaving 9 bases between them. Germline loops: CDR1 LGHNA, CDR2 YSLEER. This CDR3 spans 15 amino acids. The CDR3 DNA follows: TGCGCCAGCAGCCAATCCAGGGGTTATAATTCACCCCTCCACTTT. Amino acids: CASSQSRGYNSPLHF.

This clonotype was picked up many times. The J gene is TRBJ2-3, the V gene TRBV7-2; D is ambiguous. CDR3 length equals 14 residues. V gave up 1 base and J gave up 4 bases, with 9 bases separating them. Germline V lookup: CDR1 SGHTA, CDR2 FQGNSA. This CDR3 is CASSLGIEPDTQYF. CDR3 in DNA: TGTGCCAGCAGCTTAGGAATTGAGCCAGATACGCAGTATTTT.

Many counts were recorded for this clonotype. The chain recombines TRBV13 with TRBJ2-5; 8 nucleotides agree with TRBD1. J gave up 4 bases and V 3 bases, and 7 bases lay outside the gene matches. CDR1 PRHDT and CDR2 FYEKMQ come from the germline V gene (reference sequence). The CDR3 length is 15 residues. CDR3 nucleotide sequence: TGTGCCAGCAGCTTCCGGGACAGGAGAAGAGAGACCCAGTACTTC. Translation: CASSFRDRRRETQYF.

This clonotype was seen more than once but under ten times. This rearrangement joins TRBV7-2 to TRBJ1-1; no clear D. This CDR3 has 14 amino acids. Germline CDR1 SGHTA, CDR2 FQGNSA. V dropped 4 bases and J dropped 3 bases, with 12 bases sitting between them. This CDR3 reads CASSYTGAYTEAFF. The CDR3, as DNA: TGTGCCAGCAGCTATACGGGAGCGTACACTGAAGCTTTCTTT.